What follows are 12 T cell receptor beta chains derived from one specimen sequenced in a study of cytomegalovirus exposure and HLA in healthy donors. The primer mix had 60 Vbeta and 13 Jbeta primers. Measured with immunoSEQ multiplex PCR; TCRdb has only the in-frame clones, and not every one. The specimen's table records some 200,000 clones. The sequencing sample was made of PBMCs. Receptors originate from a man under 40 in good health and CMV-seronegative.

This chain joins TRBV5-6 and TRBJ2-6, with D uncertain. CDR1 and CDR2 from the germline V gene are SGHDT and YYEEEE. V dropped 0 bases and J dropped 0 bases, with 10 bases sitting between them. The CDR3 is 17 residues long. CDR3 DNA: TGTGCCAGCAGCTTGGTTGTCAGTAACTCTGGGGCCAACGTCCTGACTTTC. As protein: CASSLVVSNSGANVLTF.

The chain has TRBV5-1 and TRBJ2-5; D is unresolved. Germline CDR1 and CDR2: SGHRS and YFSETQ. There are 15 residues in the CDR3. Trimming left V 0 bases short and J 3 bases short, with 12 bases between. The CDR3 bases are TGCGCCAGCAGCTTGGGGCAGGTTCAAGAAGAGACCCAGTACTTC. This gives the protein CASSLGQVQEETQYF. Looking up the rest from reference TRBV5-1 and TRBJ2-5 gives the full variable domain: KAGVTQTPRYLIKTRGQQVTLSCSPISGHRSVSWYQQTPGQGLQFLFEYFSETQRNKGNFPGRFSGRQFSNSRSEMNVSTLELGDSALYLCASSLGQVQEETQYFGPGTRLLVL.

The chain recombines TRBV5-4 with TRBJ2-5; 7 bases are a match to TRBD2. Per germline, CDR1 SGHNT and CDR2 YYREEE (reference sequence). The length of the CDR3 is 16 residues. After removal of 1 base from V and 5 bases from J, the junction contained 11 bases not matched to a gene. CDR3 residues: CASSLKSRGSGETQYF. In DNA form, the CDR3 reads TGTGCCAGCAGCTTGAAAAGTCGCGGGAGCGGCGAGACCCAGTACTTC.

V and J are TRBV4-1 and TRBJ2-1; D remains ambiguous. Germline V gene lookup returns CDR1 MGHRA and CDR2 YSYEKL. V dropped 5 bases and J dropped 0 bases, with 11 bases sitting between them. CDR3 length: 15 residues. DNA for the CDR3: TGCGCCAGCAGCGCCGGGTGGAGCTCCTACAATGAGCAGTTCTTC. This translates into CASSAGWSSYNEQFF.

The chain combines TRBV4-1 with TRBJ2-5; TRBD2 is a possible D gene (5 bases). Germline CDR1 and CDR2: MGHRA and YSYEKL. The V and J ends lost 2 bases and 3 bases respectively, with 10 bases between them. This CDR3 has 14 residues. CDR3 DNA: TGCGCCAGCAGCCAATGGGGAGCCGAAGAGACCCAGTACTTC. The encoded protein is CASSQWGAEETQYF.

The genes are TRBV13 and TRBJ2-1; 7 positions agree with TRBD2. V lost 5 bases to trimming and J lost 3 bases; unmatched junction nucleotides: 7. From germline, CDR1 is PRHDT and CDR2 FYEKMQ (reference sequence). CDR3 size: 15 residues. CDR3 DNA: TGTGCCAGCAGCCCGCGACTAGCCAGCTACAATGAGCAGTTCTTC. This gives the protein CASSPRLASYNEQFF. The whole variable domain, filled in from reference TRBV13 and TRBJ2-1, reads AAGVIQSPRHLIKEKRETATLKCYPIPRHDTVYWYQQGPGQDPQFLISFYEKMQSDKGSIPDRFSAQQFSDYHSELNMSSLELGDSALYFCASSPRLASYNEQFFGPGTRLTVL.

This chain uses TRBV7-9 with TRBJ1-2, with TRBD1 identical over 8 bases. The CDR3 contains 13 residues. V lost 6 bases, J lost 8 bases, and 8 bases stayed unmatched. Germline V gene data show CDR1 as SEHNR and CDR2 as FQNEAQ (reference sequence). The CDR3: CASRLTRGQGYTF. The CDR3 DNA is TGTGCCAGCAGACTTACCAGGGGGCAGGGCTACACCTTC. Full variable domain (missing parts from reference TRBV7-9 and TRBJ1-2): DTGVSQNPRHKITKRGQNVTFRCDPISEHNRLYWYRQTLGQGPEFLTYFQNEAQLEKSRLLSDRFSAERPKGSFSTLEIQRTEQGDSAMYLCASRLTRGQGYTFGSGTRLTVV.

The chain carries TRBV7-9 and TRBJ2-1, with D unclear. CDR3 length: 15 amino acids. Trimming shortened V by 2 bases and J by 0 bases, and 8 bases separated the two germline ends. Germline CDR1 reads SEHNR; CDR2 reads FQNEAQ (reference sequence). CDR3 sequence reads: CASSLLDNSYNEQFF. CDR3 bases: TGTGCCAGCAGCTTACTAGATAACTCCTACAATGAGCAGTTCTTC.

V is TRBV7-2 and J is TRBJ2-5; 7 bases fit TRBD1. Unmatched junction bases numbered 25, after V lost 5 bases and J lost 7 bases. Germline CDR1 is SGHTA and CDR2 is FQGNSA. This CDR3 region has 19 residues. CDR3 nucleotides: TGTGCCAGCAGCCCCACTCCCAATAGACAGGGTGGTCCAAGAATGACCCAGTACTTC. Amino acid sequence: CASSPTPNRQGGPRMTQYF.

This rearrangement joins TRBV5-4 to TRBJ1-2, with 8 positions matching TRBD1. Germline V lookup: CDR1 SGHNT, CDR2 YYREEE (reference sequence). The J segment lost 2 bases and the V segment lost 4 bases, leaving 4 bases of the junction unmatched. The CDR3 consists of 14 residues. The CDR3 DNA is TGTGCCAGCAGCCCAGGGGGCCGAAACTATGGCTACACCTTC. Translated: CASSPGGRNYGYTF.

V usage is TRBV5-1 and J usage is TRBJ2-2; 7 bases agree with TRBD1. CDR3 length: 13 residues. V gave up 3 bases and J gave up 5 bases; unmatched junction bases: 1. Germline V gene data show CDR1 as SGHRS and CDR2 as YFSETQ. CDR3: CASSSQGTGELFF. The CDR3 region has the DNA TGCGCCAGCAGCTCACAGGGGACCGGGGAGCTGTTTTTT.

This chain joins TRBV2 and TRBJ2-3; 11 positions agree with TRBD1. J lost 2 bases, V lost 6 bases, and 7 bases had no gene match. The CDR3 is made up of 16 amino acids. Looked up from germline, CDR1 is SNHLY and CDR2 is FYNNEI. CDR3 DNA sequence: TGTGCCAGCAGCCCCAGGACAGGGGGCCTCACAGATACGCAGTATTTT. It translates to CASSPRTGGLTDTQYF.